One sample yielded the 20 T cell receptor beta chains listed below, sequenced in a study of blood T cells in healthy people across ages. A second PCR, run for roughly 7 to 12 cycles, used a sample-barcoded 5' primer plus a J-beta primer mix. TCRdb redid the calling of the 5' RACE reads with MiXCR, one entry per CDR3 protein. The table shows hundreds of thousands of distinct CDR3 sequences, with around a fifth occurring only once. What was sequenced was blood. The receptors shown here come from a man between 70 and 80 years old in good health.

This clonotype has at least ten counts. The CDR3 nucleotides read TGCAGTGCTAGAGATGGGAGCGCTCAAGAGACCCAGTACTTC. This encodes CSARDGSAQETQYF. The chain has TRBV20-1 and TRBJ2-5; TRBD2 might be the D (5 bases). Germline V gives CDR1 DFQATT, CDR2 SNEGSKA (reference sequence). V was trimmed by 0 bases and J by 2 bases, leaving 10 bases between them. The CDR3 is 14 amino acids.

In this sample, this clonotype turned up many times. V usage is TRBV29-1 and J usage is TRBJ2-4, with 9 bases fitting TRBD2. This CDR3 region has 13 residues. With V trimmed by 6 bases and J by 7 bases, 7 bases remained unmatched. CDR1 SQVTM and CDR2 ANQGSEA come from the germline V gene. The CDR3 spells CSVQLAGMNIQYF. In DNA, the CDR3 is TGCAGCGTACAACTAGCGGGCATGAACATTCAGTACTTC.

This clonotype appeared a few times. The V gene is TRBV14, the J gene TRBJ1-4; D not certain. CDR1 SGHDN and CDR2 FVKESK come from the germline V gene. V was trimmed by 1 base and J by 3 bases, leaving 9 bases between them. The CDR3 runs to 15 residues. Written as DNA, the CDR3 is TGTGCCAGCAGCCAAGGTCTCGGTGCTAATGAAAAACTGTTTTTT. Its protein product is CASSQGLGANEKLFF.

This chain uses TRBV7-8 with TRBJ1-5, with a tentative D call TRBD1 (5 bases). CDR3 length equals 15 residues. V lost 2 bases and J lost 2, with 10 bases in between. Per the germline V gene, CDR1 is SGHVS and CDR2 is FQNEAQ. The CDR3 bases are TGTGCCAGCAGCTTAAGTCCAGGGCGCAATCAGCCCCAGCATTTT. It encodes CASSLSPGRNQPQHF.

The J gene is TRBJ2-1, the V gene TRBV5-6; the D gene is possibly TRBD1 (7 bases). Germline lookup yields CDR1 SGHDT and CDR2 YYEEEE. The V gene lost 4 bases and the J gene lost 5 bases, with 19 bases spanning the gap. The CDR3 has 16 residues. The CDR3: CASSMSTGRNDNEQFF. CDR3 nucleotide sequence: TGTGCCAGCAGCATGTCGACAGGGAGGAACGACAATGAGCAGTTCTTC. Complete variable domain (other parts from reference TRBV5-6 and TRBJ2-1): DAGVTQSPTHLIKTRGQQVTLRCSPKSGHDTVSWYQQALGQGPQFIFQYYEEEERQRGNFPDRFSGHQFPNYSSELNVNALLLGDSALYLCASSMSTGRNDNEQFFGPGTRLTVL.

This clonotype was counted a few times. The V and J genes are TRBV18 and TRBJ2-3, with a possible D match to TRBD1 (5 bases). The CDR3 extends over 15 amino acids. Per the germline V gene, CDR1 is KGHSH and CDR2 is LQKENI. Trimming took off 0 bases at V and 4 bases at J, with 11 bases between the two ends. CDR3 in amino acids: CASSPPWGTADTQYF. Written as DNA, the CDR3 is TGTGCCAGCTCACCACCGTGGGGCACGGCAGATACGCAGTATTTT.

This chain uses TRBV5-6 with TRBJ2-5, with D uncertain. Germline CDR1 reads SGHDT; CDR2 reads YYEEEE. The CDR3 length is 12 residues. Trimming stripped 4 bases from V and 3 bases from J, with 7 bases between. The CDR3 region is CASSPRKETQYF. CDR3 nucleotides: TGTGCCAGCAGCCCTCGGAAAGAGACCCAGTACTTC.

This clonotype was picked up many times. This chain uses TRBV6-6 with TRBJ2-2; D unresolved. Trimming pared 7 bases from V and 9 bases from J, leaving 6 bases between. CDR3 length: 10 residues. Looked up from germline, CDR1 is MNHNY and CDR2 is SVGAGI (reference sequence). The CDR3 DNA follows: TGTGCCAGCACCGGGCGGGAGCTGTTTTTT. Translation: CASTGRELFF.

The chain links TRBV29-1 to TRBJ1-5, with 9 bases fitting TRBD1. V shed 6 bases and J 6 bases; nucleotides not matched to a gene: 9. CDR1 is SQVTM, CDR2 ANQGSEA, per germline. CDR3 length: 14 amino acids. CDR3 coding DNA: TGCAGCGTAGCCACAGGGGGCTCTGGTCAGCCCCAGCATTTT. It is translated as CSVATGGSGQPQHF.

The rearrangement links TRBV28 to TRBJ2-4; possibly TRBD2 for D (6 bases). Trimming removed 7 bases from V and 5 bases from J, with 18 bases in between. Germline values: CDR1 MDHEN, CDR2 SYDVKM. The CDR3 is 15 amino acids. The CDR3 DNA reads TGTGCCAGCACCCCCTCGGGGCGGGGAGAAAACATTCAGTACTTC. It specifies CASTPSGRGENIQYF. The variable domain in full, completed from reference TRBV28 and TRBJ2-4, reads DVKVTQSSRYLVKRTGEKVFLECVQDMDHENMFWYRQDPGLGLRLIYFSYDVKMKEKGDIPEGYSVSREKKERFSLILESASTNQTSMYLCASTPSGRGENIQYFGAGTRLSVL.

This clonotype was detected a few times. The genes are TRBV4-3 and TRBJ1-1, with D hard to call. The CDR3 runs to 16 residues. Germline CDR1 is LGHNA and CDR2 is YSLEER. V lost 0 bases to trimming and J lost 0 bases, with 11 bases between them. The CDR3 coding sequence is TGCGCCAGCAGCCAAGATGTTGGACGATTGAACACTGAAGCTTTCTTT. It specifies CASSQDVGRLNTEAFF.

This clonotype was picked up a small number of times. V is TRBV11-1 and J is TRBJ2-1; TRBD2 matches 12 bases. The CDR3 extends over 20 amino acids. Germline trimming cut 1 base from V and 2 bases from J; bases unmatched to any gene: 12. Germline V gene data show CDR1 as SGHAT and CDR2 as FQDESV (reference sequence). CDR3 nucleotide sequence: TGTGCCAGCAGCTTAGTGCTAGCGTACGGACTAGCGGGGACCTACAATGAGCAGTTCTTC. Its translation: CASSLVLAYGLAGTYNEQFF.

The chain has TRBV4-3 and TRBJ1-4, with 9 bases aligning to TRBD1. Germline CDR1 LGHNA, CDR2 YSLEER. The CDR3 has 16 amino acids. After removal of 1 base from V and 8 bases from J, the junction contained 8 bases not matched to a gene. CDR3 nucleotide sequence: TGCGCCAGCAGCCAAGGCCCACAGGGGGCACGAGAAAAACTGTTTTTT. Translated, it gives CASSQGPQGAREKLFF.

The gene calls are TRBV12-3 or TRBV12-4 and TRBJ2-5; D is perhaps TRBD2 (6 bases). V was shortened by 5 bases and J by 2 bases, with 15 bases between the two germline ends. CDR3 length: 15 amino acids. CDR3 sequence: CASSDPAGKQETQYF. The CDR3 DNA reads as TGTGCCAGCAGTGACCCCGCGGGGAAACAAGAGACCCAGTACTTC.

The CDR3 DNA reads TGTGCCAGCAGTTCGCCGGACAGGGGGGGTCGGAACACCATATATTTT. Protein: CASSSPDRGGRNTIYF. The chain employs TRBV28 and TRBJ1-3, with TRBD1 matching over 10 bases. The CDR3 has 16 amino acids. V dropped 4 bases and J dropped 7; count of bases not matched to a gene: 10. In germline, CDR1 is MDHEN, CDR2 SYDVKM.

The sample holds a few counts of this clonotype. The chain links TRBV12-3 or TRBV12-4 to TRBJ2-1; TRBD2 matches at 8 bases. CDR3 size: 14 residues. Trimming cost V 5 bases and J 9 bases; bases outside gene matches: 9. In DNA, the CDR3 is TGTGCCAGCAGTCCCCGGACTAGCTTAGGTGAGCAGTTCTTC. Amino acid sequence: CASSPRTSLGEQFF.

This clonotype occurred a few times. The chain recombines TRBV20-1 with TRBJ2-1; a weak D match, TRBD2 (6 bases). The V and J ends lost 2 bases and 2 bases respectively, with 13 bases between them. Germline lookup yields CDR1 DFQATT and CDR2 SNEGSKA (reference sequence). CDR3 length: 15 amino acids. The CDR3, as DNA: TGCAGTGCTAGAAAGGACGGGAGCGCCTACAATGAGCAGTTCTTC. Translating gives CSARKDGSAYNEQFF.

In this sample, this clonotype turned up a few times. This chain uses TRBV11-3 with TRBJ2-3; D possibly corresponds to TRBD1 (5 bases). This CDR3 comprises 15 residues. Germline V lookup: CDR1 SGHNT, CDR2 YENEEA. V lost 0 bases and J 2 bases, leaving 9 bases between the germline ends. The CDR3 DNA reads TGTGCCAGCAGCTTAGACTCGACAGACACAGATACGCAGTATTTT. Its protein product is CASSLDSTDTDTQYF. Supplemented by reference TRBV11-3 and TRBJ2-3, the full variable domain reads EAGVVQSPRYKIIEKKQPVAFWCNPISGHNTLYWYLQNLGQGPELLIRYENEEAVDDSQLPKDRFSAERLKGVDSTLKIQPAELGDSAVYLCASSLDSTDTDTQYFGPGTRLTVL.

This clonotype was detected a few times. J is TRBJ2-5 and V is TRBV5-5, with 8 bases lining up with TRBD2. Germline V gene lookup returns CDR1 SGHKS and CDR2 YYEKEE (reference sequence). This CDR3 comprises 15 residues. V gave up 3 bases and J gave up 2 bases; unmatched junction bases: 6. This CDR3 is CASSSSPSGQETQYF. The CDR3 DNA sequence: TGTGCCAGCAGCTCATCCCCTAGCGGGCAAGAGACCCAGTACTTC.

V is TRBV24-1 and J is TRBJ2-5, with a weak D call TRBD2 (5 bases). V was clipped by 9 bases and J by 5 bases, with 9 bases between them. Germline V gene lookup returns CDR1 KGHDR and CDR2 SFDVKD. The CDR3 has 11 residues. Here the CDR3 DNA reads TGTGCCACCGGACTTGAGGAGACCCAGTACTTC. This codes for CATGLEETQYF.